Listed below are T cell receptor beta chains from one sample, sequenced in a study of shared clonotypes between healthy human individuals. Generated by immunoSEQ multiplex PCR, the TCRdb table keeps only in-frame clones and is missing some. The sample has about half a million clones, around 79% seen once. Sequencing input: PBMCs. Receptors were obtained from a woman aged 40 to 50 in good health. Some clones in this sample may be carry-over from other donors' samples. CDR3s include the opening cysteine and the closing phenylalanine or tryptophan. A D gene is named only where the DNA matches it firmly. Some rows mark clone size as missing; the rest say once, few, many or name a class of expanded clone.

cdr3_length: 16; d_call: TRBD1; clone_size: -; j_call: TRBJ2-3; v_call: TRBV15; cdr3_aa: CATSRGAGGIFSTQYF; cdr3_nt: TGTGCCACCAGCAGAGGGGCAGGGGGAATATTTTCTACGCAGTATTTT
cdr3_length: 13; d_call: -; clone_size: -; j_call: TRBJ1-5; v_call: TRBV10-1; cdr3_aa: CTSSESGLPPQHF; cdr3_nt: TGCACCAGCAGTGAGTCGGGCCTTCCGCCCCAGCATTTT
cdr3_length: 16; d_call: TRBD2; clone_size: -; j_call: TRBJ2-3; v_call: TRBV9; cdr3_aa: CASSAGLAGVADTQYF; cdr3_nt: TGTGCCAGCAGCGCGGGACTAGCGGGAGTGGCCGATACGCAGTATTTT
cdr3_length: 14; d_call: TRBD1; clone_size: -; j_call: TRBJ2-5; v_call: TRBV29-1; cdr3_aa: CSVVLAGGLETQYF; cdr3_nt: TGCAGCGTTGTACTTGCAGGGGGCTTAGAGACCCAGTACTTC
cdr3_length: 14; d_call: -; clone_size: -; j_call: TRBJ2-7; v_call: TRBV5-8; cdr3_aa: CASSFRRGLYEQYF; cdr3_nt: TGTGCCAGCAGCTTCCGGCGGGGACTCTACGAGCAGTACTTC
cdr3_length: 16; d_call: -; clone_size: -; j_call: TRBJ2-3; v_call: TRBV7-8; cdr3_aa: CASSLFQLAATDTQYF; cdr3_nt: TGTGCCAGCAGCTTATTTCAGCTAGCCGCCACAGATACGCAGTATTTT
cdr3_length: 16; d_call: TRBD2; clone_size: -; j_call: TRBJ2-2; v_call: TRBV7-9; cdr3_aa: CASSFTSVLNTGELFF; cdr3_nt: TGTGCCAGCAGTTTTACTAGCGTTTTGAACACCGGGGAGCTGTTTTTT
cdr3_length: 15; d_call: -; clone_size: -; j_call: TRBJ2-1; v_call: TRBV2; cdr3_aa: CASSESLLAKNEQFF; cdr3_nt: TGTGCCAGCAGTGAGAGTCTTCTAGCTAAAAATGAGCAGTTCTTC
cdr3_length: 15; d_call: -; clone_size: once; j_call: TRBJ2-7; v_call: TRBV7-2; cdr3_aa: CASSSPGLAVHEQYF; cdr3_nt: TGTGCCAGCAGCTCCCCTGGTCTAGCCGTCCACGAGCAGTACTTC
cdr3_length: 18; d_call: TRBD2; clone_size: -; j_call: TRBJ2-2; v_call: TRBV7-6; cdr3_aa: CASSSQPGLAGGSGELFF; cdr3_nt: TGTGCCAGCAGCTCCCAGCCGGGACTAGCGGGAGGTTCCGGGGAGCTGTTTTTT
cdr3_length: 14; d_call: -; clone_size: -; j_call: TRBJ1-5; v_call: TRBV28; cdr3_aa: CASSLTLAYQPQHF; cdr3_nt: TGTGCCAGCAGTCTCACCCTTGCCTATCAGCCCCAGCATTTT
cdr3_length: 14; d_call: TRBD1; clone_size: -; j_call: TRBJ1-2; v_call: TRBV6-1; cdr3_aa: CASRRNRGVGGYTF; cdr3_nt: TGTGCCAGCAGGAGAAACAGGGGAGTAGGTGGCTACACCTTC
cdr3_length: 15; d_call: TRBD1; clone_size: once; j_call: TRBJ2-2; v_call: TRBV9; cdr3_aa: CASSAGQANTGELFF; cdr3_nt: TGTGCCAGCAGCGCCGGACAGGCGAACACCGGGGAGCTGTTTTTT
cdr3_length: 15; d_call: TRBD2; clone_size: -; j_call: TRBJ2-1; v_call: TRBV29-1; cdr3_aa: CSFGTSGSHYNEQFF; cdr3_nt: TGCAGCTTCGGGACTAGCGGGAGTCACTACAATGAGCAGTTCTTC
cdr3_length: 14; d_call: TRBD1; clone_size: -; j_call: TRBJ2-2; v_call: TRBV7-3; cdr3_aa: CASSSNRGTGELFF; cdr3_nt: TGTGCCAGCAGCTCCAACAGGGGAACCGGGGAGCTGTTTTTT
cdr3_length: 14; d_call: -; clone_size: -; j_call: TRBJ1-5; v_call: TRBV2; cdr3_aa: CASSEGLSNQPQHF; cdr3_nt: TGTGCCAGCAGTGAGGGACTTAGCAATCAGCCCCAGCATTTT
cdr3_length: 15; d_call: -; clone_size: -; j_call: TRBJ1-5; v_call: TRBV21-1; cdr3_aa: CASPTEHKGDQPQHF; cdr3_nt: TGTGCCAGCCCCACCGAACACAAAGGGGATCAGCCCCAGCATTTT
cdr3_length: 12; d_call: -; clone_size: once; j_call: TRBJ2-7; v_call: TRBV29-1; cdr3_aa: CSVGTGSYEQYF; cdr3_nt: TGCAGCGTAGGGACGGGATCCTACGAGCAGTACTTC
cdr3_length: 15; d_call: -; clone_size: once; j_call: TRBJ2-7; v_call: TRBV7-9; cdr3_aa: CASSLVGVRTYEQYF; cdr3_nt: TGTGCCAGCAGCTTAGTGGGGGTCCGCACCTACGAGCAGTACTTC